This T cell receptor (beta chain) emerged from a study of blood T cell repertoires in COVID-19. This CDR3 region has 16 residues. V dropped 0 bases and J dropped 1; count of bases not matched to a gene: 3. Germline values: CDR1 SGHTA, CDR2 FQGNSA. Repertoires were generated with immunoSEQ multiplex PCR, while TCRdb's copy carries only in-frame clones and drops some. The repertoire holds tens of thousands of clones, with roughly 82% as singletons. Sequencing was carried out using peripheral blood. The TCR comes from a woman aged 80 or over with acute or convalescent COVID-19. This chain links TRBV7-2 with TRBJ2-5, with TRBD2 matching 9 bases. CDR3 sequence reads: CASSLAPAGGQETQYF. As DNA, the CDR3 is TGTGCCAGCAGCTTAGCACCAGCGGGAGGCCAAGAGACCCAGTACTTC.